Following are 12 T cell receptor beta chains from one sample sequenced in a study of T cell responses to AZD1222 COVID-19 vaccine. The method was immunoSEQ multiplex PCR; TCRdb's version includes in-frame clones alone and lacks a portion of them. The sample shows about 120,000 clones, approximately 90% of them seen only once. The source material was peripheral blood, sampled 28 days after the second AZD1222 dose. Receptor source: an adult who received the AZD1222 COVID-19 vaccine.

V and J are TRBV7-8 and TRBJ1-3; D gene unclear. The germline CDR1 and CDR2 sequences are SGHVS and FQNEAQ. The V end lost 3 bases, the J end lost 0 bases, and 15 bases lay between the germline ends. The CDR3 totals 17 residues. The CDR3 coding sequence is TGTGCCAGCAGCTTCCGACGGGATTTCAGCTCTGGAAACACCATATATTTT. Its protein is CASSFRRDFSSGNTIYF.

This clone was found once. The chain is built from TRBV18 and TRBJ1-1, with TRBD1 matching over 8 bases. Germline CDR1 reads KGHSH; CDR2 reads LQKENI. The CDR3 has 13 residues. Germline trimming cut 5 bases from V and 1 base from J; bases unmatched to any gene: 0. The CDR3 DNA is TGTGCCAGCTCAGGACAGGGGAACACTGAAGCTTTCTTT. Protein sequence: CASSGQGNTEAFF.

The V and J genes are TRBV19 and TRBJ1-2, with D perhaps matching TRBD1 (6 bases). V shed 2 bases and J shed 8 bases, with 15 bases lying between them. CDR1 and CDR2 (germline): LNHDA, SQIVND (reference sequence). The CDR3 runs to 14 residues. The CDR3 coding sequence is TGTGCCAGTAGTATAAACGTGGGGCAGGGGGGCTACACCTTC. Its protein is CASSINVGQGGYTF. The variable domain in full, with the rest retrieved from reference TRBV19 and TRBJ1-2, is DGGITQSPKYLFRKEGQNVTLSCEQNLNHDAMYWYRQDPGQGLRLIYYSQIVNDFQKGDIAEGYSVSREKKESFPLTVTSAQKNPTAFYLCASSINVGQGGYTFGSGTRLTVV.

This sequence joins TRBV6-2 or TRBV6-3 and TRBJ1-2; D not certain. V dropped 0 bases and J dropped 3 bases, with 8 bases sitting between them. The germline CDR1 and CDR2 sequences are MNHEY and SVGEGT. The CDR3 has 14 residues. CDR3 in DNA: TGTGCCAGCAGTTACTCGGCGGTCTACTATGGCTACACCTTC. Translating gives CASSYSAVYYGYTF.

The chain carries TRBV7-8 and TRBJ1-5; D is perhaps TRBD1 (6 bases). Germline V lookup: CDR1 SGHVS, CDR2 FQNEAQ. Deletions cut 2 bases from V and 2 bases from J, with 19 bases between. This CDR3 has 18 residues. CDR3: CASSLLGLRGAGNQPQHF. The CDR3 region has the DNA TGTGCCAGCAGCTTACTGGGCCTTCGGGGGGCAGGCAATCAGCCCCAGCATTTT.

The V call is TRBV6-5, the J call TRBJ2-2; unclear D gene. Looked up from germline, CDR1 is MNHEY and CDR2 is SVGAGI. Between the trimmed V and J ends, which lost 7 bases and 4 bases, there was a span of 13 bases. CDR3 length: 14 amino acids. The CDR3 DNA sequence: TGTGCCAGCACAAAGGCTGTAGGCACCGGGGAGCTGTTTTTT. It specifies CASTKAVGTGELFF.

V is TRBV12-3 or TRBV12-4 and J is TRBJ1-1; D unresolved. Trimming cost V 1 base and J 7 bases, with 10 bases left between them. CDR3 length: 13 amino acids. CDR3 sequence (DNA): TGTGCCAGCAGTTTAGTCGGGCGGGGTGAAGCTTTCTTT. Its translation is CASSLVGRGEAFF.

This chain links TRBV18 with TRBJ1-5; 9 nucleotides agree with TRBD1. V was clipped by 1 base and J by 7 bases; unmatched bases: 5. This CDR3 comprises 15 residues. From germline, CDR1 is KGHSH and CDR2 LQKENI. CDR3: CASSPRGQGWQPQHF. The DNA of the CDR3 is TGTGCCAGCTCACCACGGGGACAGGGCTGGCAGCCCCAGCATTTT.

The rearrangement uses TRBV5-5 and TRBJ2-7; no reliable D call. Looked up from germline, CDR1 is SGHKS and CDR2 is YYEKEE (reference sequence). The CDR3 is 12 amino acids. V lost 0 bases to trimming and J lost 0 bases, with 1 base between them. The CDR3 is CASSLASYEQYF. CDR3 nucleotides: TGTGCCAGCAGCTTGGCCTCCTACGAGCAGTACTTC.

This clone was detected ten times or more. In DNA, the CDR3 is TGTGCCAGCAGTTACTCGGAAAGCACAGATACGCAGTATTTT. It yields the protein CASSYSESTDTQYF. The chain is built from TRBV6-2 or TRBV6-3 and TRBJ2-3, with unresolved D. This CDR3 is 14 amino acids long. V was cut by 0 bases and J by 0 bases, with 4 bases left in between. Germline V CDR1 and CDR2: MNHEY, SVGEGT.

This clone was found a few times. CDR3 in amino acids: CASSLAQGNDYGYTF. DNA for the CDR3: TGCGCCAGCAGCTTGGCCCAGGGGAATGACTATGGCTACACCTTC. The chain recombines TRBV5-1 with TRBJ1-2, with a possible D match to TRBD1 (6 bases). The CDR3 totals 15 residues. Trimming cost V 0 bases and J 3 bases, with 12 bases left between them. Looked up from germline, CDR1 is SGHRS and CDR2 is YFSETQ.

This chain uses TRBV19 with TRBJ2-7, with no clear D. V lost 7 bases and J 2 bases, leaving 9 bases between the germline ends. The CDR3 runs 12 residues. Germline V gene data show CDR1 as LNHDA and CDR2 as SQIVND (reference sequence). CDR3: CASTSPAYEQYF. In DNA form, the CDR3 reads TGTGCCAGTACATCACCAGCCTACGAGCAGTACTTC.